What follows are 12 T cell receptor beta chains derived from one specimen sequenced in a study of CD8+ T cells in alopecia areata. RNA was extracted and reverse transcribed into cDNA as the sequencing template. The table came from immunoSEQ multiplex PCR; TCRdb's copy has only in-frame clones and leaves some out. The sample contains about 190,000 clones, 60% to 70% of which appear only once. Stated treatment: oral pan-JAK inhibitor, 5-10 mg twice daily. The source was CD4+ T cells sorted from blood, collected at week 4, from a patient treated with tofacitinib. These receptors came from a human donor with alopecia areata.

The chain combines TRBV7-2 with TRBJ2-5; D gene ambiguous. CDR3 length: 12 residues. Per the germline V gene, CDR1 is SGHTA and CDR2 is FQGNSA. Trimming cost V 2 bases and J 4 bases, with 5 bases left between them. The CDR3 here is CASSLLPETQYF. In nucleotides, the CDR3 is TGTGCCAGCAGCTTACTTCCAGAGACCCAGTACTTC.

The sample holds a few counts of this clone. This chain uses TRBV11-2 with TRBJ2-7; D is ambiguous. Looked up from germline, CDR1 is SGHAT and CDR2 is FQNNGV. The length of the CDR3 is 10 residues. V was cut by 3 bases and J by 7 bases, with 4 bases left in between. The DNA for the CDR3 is TGTGCCAGCAGCTTGCGAGAGCAGTACTTC. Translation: CASSLREQYF.

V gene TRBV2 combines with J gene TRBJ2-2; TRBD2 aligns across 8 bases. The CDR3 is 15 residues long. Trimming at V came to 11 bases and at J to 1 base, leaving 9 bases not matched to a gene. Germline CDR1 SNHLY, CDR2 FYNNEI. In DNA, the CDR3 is TGTGCCGGTACTAGCGGCCCGATGAACACCGGGGAGCTGTTTTTT. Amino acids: CAGTSGPMNTGELFF.

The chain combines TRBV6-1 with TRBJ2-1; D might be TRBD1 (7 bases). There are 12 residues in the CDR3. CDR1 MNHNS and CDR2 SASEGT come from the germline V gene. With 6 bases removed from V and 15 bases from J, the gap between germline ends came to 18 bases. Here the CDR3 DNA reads TGTGCCAGCAGACCCCAGGGGGGACCGGTGTTCTTC. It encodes CASRPQGGPVFF.

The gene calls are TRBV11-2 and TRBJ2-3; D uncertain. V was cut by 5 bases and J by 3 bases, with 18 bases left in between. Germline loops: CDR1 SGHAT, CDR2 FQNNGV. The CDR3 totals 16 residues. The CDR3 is CASSNPAMVWTDTQYF. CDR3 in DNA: TGTGCCAGCAGCAACCCCGCCATGGTCTGGACAGATACGCAGTATTTT.

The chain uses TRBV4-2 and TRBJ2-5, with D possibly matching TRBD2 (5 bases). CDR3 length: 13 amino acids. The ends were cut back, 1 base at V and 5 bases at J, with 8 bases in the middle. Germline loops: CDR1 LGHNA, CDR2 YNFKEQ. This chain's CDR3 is CASSQGGLETQYF. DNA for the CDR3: TGTGCCAGCAGCCAAGGCGGGCTTGAGACCCAGTACTTC.

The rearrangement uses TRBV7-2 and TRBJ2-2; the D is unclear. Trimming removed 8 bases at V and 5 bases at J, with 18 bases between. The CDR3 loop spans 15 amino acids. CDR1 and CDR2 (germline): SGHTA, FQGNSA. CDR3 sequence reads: CASAQGSVRTGELFF. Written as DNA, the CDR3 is TGTGCCAGCGCTCAAGGAAGTGTTCGGACCGGGGAGCTGTTTTTT.

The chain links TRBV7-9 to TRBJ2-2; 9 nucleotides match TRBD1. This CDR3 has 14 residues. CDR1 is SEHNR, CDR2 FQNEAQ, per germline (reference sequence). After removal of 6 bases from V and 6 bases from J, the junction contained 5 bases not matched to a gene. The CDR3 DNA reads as TGTGCCAGCAGGCCTCGACAGGGGGCCGGGGAGCTGTTTTTT. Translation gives CASRPRQGAGELFF.

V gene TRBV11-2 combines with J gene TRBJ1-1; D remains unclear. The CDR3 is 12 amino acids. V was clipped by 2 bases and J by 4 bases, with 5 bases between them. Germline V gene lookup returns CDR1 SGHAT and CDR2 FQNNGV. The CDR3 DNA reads TGTGCCAGCAGCTTACGGGGCACTGAAGCTTTCTTT. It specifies CASSLRGTEAFF.

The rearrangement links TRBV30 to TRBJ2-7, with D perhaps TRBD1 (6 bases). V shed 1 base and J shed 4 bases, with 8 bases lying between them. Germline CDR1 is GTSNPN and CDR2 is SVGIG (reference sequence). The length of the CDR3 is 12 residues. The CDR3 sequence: CAWSGTVYEQYF. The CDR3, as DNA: TGTGCCTGGAGTGGGACAGTATACGAGCAGTACTTC.

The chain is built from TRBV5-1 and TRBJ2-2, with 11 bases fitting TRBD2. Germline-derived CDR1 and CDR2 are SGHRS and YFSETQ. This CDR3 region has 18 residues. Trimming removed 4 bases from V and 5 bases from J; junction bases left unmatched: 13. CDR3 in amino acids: CASSHGLAGGPLTGELFF. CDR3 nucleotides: TGCGCCAGCAGCCACGGACTAGCGGGCGGGCCGTTAACCGGGGAGCTGTTTTTT.

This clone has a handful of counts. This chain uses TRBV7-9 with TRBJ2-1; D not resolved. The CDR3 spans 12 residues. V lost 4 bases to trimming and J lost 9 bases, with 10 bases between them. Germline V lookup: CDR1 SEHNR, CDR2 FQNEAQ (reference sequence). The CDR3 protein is CASSSRGGEQFF. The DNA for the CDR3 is TGTGCCAGCAGCTCAAGAGGTGGTGAGCAGTTCTTC.